A selection of T cell receptor beta chains follows, all from one sample in a study of T cell responses to AZD1222 COVID-19 vaccine. Profiling relied on immunoSEQ multiplex PCR, and the TCRdb table lists in-frame clones only, not all of them. The sample has fewer than 150,000 clones, more than 75% seen once; the top ten hold about 3.1%. The sample here was peripheral blood, taken 28 days after the second AZD1222 dose. The receptors come from an adult who received the AZD1222 COVID-19 vaccine. Each CDR3 is given with its conserved first and last residue. The D gene is left open where the match is weak. Clone size is shown for a subset of rows, as once, few, many or a class of expanded clone.

V gene	clone size	D gene	J gene	CDR3 protein	CDR3 DNA
TRBV6-5	NA	NA	TRBJ2-7	CASSLDPLYEQYF	TGTGCCAGCAGTTTGGACCCCCTCTACGAGCAGTACTTC
TRBV28	NA	NA	TRBJ2-5	CASSLVGRQETQYF	TGTGCCAGCAGTTTAGTCGGCCGCCAAGAGACCCAGTACTTC
TRBV28	NA	NA	TRBJ1-3	CASSSTPWYREVNTIYF	TGTGCCAGCAGTTCTACCCCCTGGTACAGGGAGGTCAACACCATATATTTT
TRBV27	NA	TRBD1	TRBJ1-5	CASSQTGGSQPQHF	TGTGCCAGCAGTCAAACAGGGGGAAGTCAGCCCCAGCATTTT
TRBV27	few	NA	TRBJ2-2	CASSLPNTGELFF	TGTGCCAGCAGTTTACCGAACACCGGGGAGCTGTTTTTT
TRBV28	few	NA	TRBJ1-4	CASSLSQLNEKLFF	TGTGCCAGCAGTTTATCACAGCTAAATGAAAAACTGTTTTTT
TRBV28	NA	NA	TRBJ1-3	CASSGPGTQKRNTIYF	TGTGCCAGCAGTGGGCCAGGGACCCAAAAGCGGAACACCATATATTTT
TRBV10-2	NA	NA	TRBJ1-2	CASSEQKTGNYGYTF	TGCGCCAGCAGTGAGCAAAAGACAGGCAACTATGGCTACACCTTC
TRBV19	NA	TRBD1	TRBJ2-2	CASRARTGYTGELFF	TGTGCCAGTAGAGCACGGACAGGGTACACCGGGGAGCTGTTTTTT
TRBV29-1	NA	NA	TRBJ1-2	CSTRGLWSGYTF	TGCAGCACAAGGGGCCTGTGGTCTGGCTACACCTTC
TRBV4-1	NA	NA	TRBJ2-7	CASSQKGPSSEQYF	TGCGCCAGCAGCCAAAAGGGTCCCTCCTCCGAGCAGTACTTC
TRBV19	few	TRBD2	TRBJ2-1	CASSRTGGPYNEQFF	TGTGCCAGTAGTAGGACGGGAGGGCCGTACAATGAGCAGTTCTTC
TRBV12-5	NA	TRBD2	TRBJ2-3	CARGGGHVVDTQYF	TGTGCTAGGGGGGGAGGGCACGTGGTCGATACGCAGTATTTT
TRBV5-6	NA	NA	TRBJ2-7	CASSLRQVAYEQYF	TGTGCCAGCAGCCTCCGACAGGTTGCATACGAGCAGTACTTC
TRBV25-1	NA	TRBD1	TRBJ2-3	CASSGQGNAQYF	TGTGCCAGCAGTGGACAGGGGAATGCGCAGTATTTT
TRBV10-3	once	TRBD1	TRBJ1-5	CAISEDRDQPQHF	TGTGCCATCAGTGAGGACAGGGATCAGCCCCAGCATTTT